Here is one T cell receptor beta chain with its context. The sample holds one count of this clone. Its binding antigen is unknown. Base qualities are missing; no much larger clone stands one base away. Donors formed part of the validation cohort, which comprised about 120 subjects and was distinct from the first cohort of under 800 subjects. The data stem from a study of cytomegalovirus exposure and HLA in healthy donors (dated by TCRdb to the late 2010s). General notes on the study: According to a later analysis, one platform produced both the roughly 120 validation repertoires and the approximately 670 repertoires of the first cohort. To predict cytomegalovirus infection status, the study combined high-throughput TCR immunosequencing, statistical association of individual TCRs with disease status, and machine learning. Besides the first cohort of under 700 subjects, a separate validation cohort made up of 120 different subjects was used. The study aimed to test whether signatures of past pathogen exposure could be identified by cataloging public T cell receptors. Paper-wide results and their limitations: According to the authors, the approach could potentially be generalized to other disease states and immunological phenotypes. The classifier was reported to diagnose cytomegalovirus status with high specificity and sensitivity in both the original cohort and the validation cohort. Subsequent analysis determined that TCRs grouped into clusters in the first cohort also showed a tendency toward co-occurrence across the 120 validation repertoires, and 85% to 95% of cluster scores exceeded 0. The study gave a list of about 160 TCR beta chains associated with cytomegalovirus. Most TCR sequences were seen in very few donors, while some public TCRs were found in many individuals. A later analysis lacked HLA typing for the validation cohort, so it scored co-occurrence in that cohort across all 110 or so repertoires. A few of the identified cytomegalovirus-associated TCR beta chains were confirmed in vitro to be specific for cytomegalovirus antigens.

As encoded in the germline V gene (reference sequence), CDR1 is LNHNV while CDR2 is YYDKDF. The CDR3, cysteine through phenylalanine, is 18 amino acids long. Kept here is only the CDR3 DNA, which spans 54 bases and is read in frame from base 1. V and J lose 2 bases and 8 bases, and a span of 24 bases separates them. Library preparation used the immunoSEQ multiplex PCR assay. The authors processed their data as follows. A statistical classification framework was developed to diagnose cytomegalovirus status using the catalog of TCR beta chain sequences. This immuneACCESS table, as held by TCRdb, lists in-frame sequences with V and J called but not all clones. Of the missing ones, under half trace to an unresolved V gene in checked studies; the others have no known cause. That table is the source of V, J and clone size, and D and trimming were worked out from the DNA. In all, the sample holds about 130,000 clones, and about 93% of those were seen once. The top ten clones comprise under 1.5% of the sample.

The TCR was taken from a woman aged 18-29 years in good health and CMV-seronegative. The specimen was PBMCs. Here the chain combines TRBV15 and TRBJ1-4; the D segment could be TRBD1, given 5 matching bases. This receptor carries the CDR3 CATSRRSGSGRAREKLFF. The DNA reads TGTGCCACCAGCAGACGCTCAGGGAGCGGGAGGGCACGCGAAAAACTGTTTTTT.